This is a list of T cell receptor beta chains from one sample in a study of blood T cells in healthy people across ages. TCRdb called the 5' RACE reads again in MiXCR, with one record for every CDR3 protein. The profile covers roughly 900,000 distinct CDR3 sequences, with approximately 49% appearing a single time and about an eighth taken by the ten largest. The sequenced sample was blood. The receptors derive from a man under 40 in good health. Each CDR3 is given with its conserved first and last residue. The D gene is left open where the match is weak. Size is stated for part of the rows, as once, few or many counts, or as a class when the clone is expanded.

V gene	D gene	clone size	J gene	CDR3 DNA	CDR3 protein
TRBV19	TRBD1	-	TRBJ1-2	TGTGCCGGACAGGGACAGGGCGACTATGGCTACACCTTC	CAGQGQGDYGYTF
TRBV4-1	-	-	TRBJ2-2	TGCGCCAGCAGCCAAGACGGGACACGCAGGGGCGGGGAGCTGTTTTTT	CASSQDGTRRGGELFF
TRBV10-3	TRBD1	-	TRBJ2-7	TGTGCCATCAGTGAGGACAGGGTCGGTGGGCAGTACTTC	CAISEDRVGGQYF
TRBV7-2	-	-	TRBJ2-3	TGCGCCATCAGCTTGCGCTTCACAGATACGCAGTATTTT	CAISLRFTDTQYF
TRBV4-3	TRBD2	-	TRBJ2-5	TGCGCCAGCAGCCCAGCCCCGGCTAGCGGGAGAGCCCAAGAGACCCAGTACTTC	CASSPAPASGRAQETQYF
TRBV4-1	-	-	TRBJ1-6	TGCGCCAGCAGCCAAGATGGGACGGCTAATTCACCCCTCCACTTT	CASSQDGTANSPLHF
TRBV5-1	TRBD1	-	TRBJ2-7	TGCGCCAGCAGCCTTCGGACAGGACAGAGCGAGCAGTACTTC	CASSLRTGQSEQYF
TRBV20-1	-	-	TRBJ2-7	TGCAGTGCTAGAGATAATCAGGGCCTGCCCTCCACCTACGAGCAGTACTTC	CSARDNQGLPSTYEQYF
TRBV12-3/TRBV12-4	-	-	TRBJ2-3	TGTGCCAGCAGTTTAGTTCCAGCCCTGGAGTATTTT	CASSLVPALEYF
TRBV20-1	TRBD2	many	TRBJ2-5	TGCAGTGCTAATCGGGGGGGCCGAGGAGAGACCCAGTACTTC	CSANRGGRGETQYF
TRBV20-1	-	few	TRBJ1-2	TGCAGTGCTAGTTCGGACAGTGACTATGGCTACACCTTC	CSASSDSDYGYTF
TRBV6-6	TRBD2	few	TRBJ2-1	TGTGCCAGCAGTAAGCGGGGGGGCCAGAATGAGCAGTTCTTC	CASSKRGGQNEQFF
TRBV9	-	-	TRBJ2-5	TGTGCCAGCAGTGAGGGGACCCTCCCCGGGAATGAGCAGTACTTC	CASSEGTLPGNEQYF
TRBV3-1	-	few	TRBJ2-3	TGTGCCAGCAGCCAAGGGCCCGGGGAGGCAGATACGCAGTATTTT	CASSQGPGEADTQYF
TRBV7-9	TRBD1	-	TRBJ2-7	TGTGCCAGCAGCGACGGGACAGGGTTCTACGAGCAGTACTTC	CASSDGTGFYEQYF
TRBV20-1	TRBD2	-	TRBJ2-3	TGCAGTGCTAGAGATTGGGGACTAGCGGGAGAACCAGATACGCAGTATTTT	CSARDWGLAGEPDTQYF
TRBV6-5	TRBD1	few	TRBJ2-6	TGTGCCGCCCGGGACAGGGTCTCTGGGGCCAACGTCCTGACTTTC	CAARDRVSGANVLTF